The clone carrying this T cell receptor (beta chain) was counted many times. What it binds is not known. Trimming cost V 3 bases and J 7 bases; bases outside gene matches: 8. The germline V gene has CDR1 SQVTM and CDR2 ANQGSEA. The CDR3 length is 14 residues. 5'RACE generated cDNA with 10-nucleotide random UMIs. TCRdb reanalysed the 5' RACE reads using MiXCR and keeps one entry per CDR3 protein. The sample contains 40,000 or so distinct CDR3 sequences, 13% of which appear only once. The data are from a study of neurological immune-mediated disorders. Study-level findings and limits: None of the CDR3 amino acid sequences found in expanded clones was shared across subjects. This suggests that the TCR-beta repertoires were private in all groups.

Noted time point: longitudinal time-point 3. Source material was 2 million unsorted PBMCs, stored at -80 °C in RNAlater. The specimen sequenced was PBMCs. The chain is built from TRBV29-1 and TRBJ2-7; 11 bases align to TRBD1. The receptor's source is a man under 40 in good health. The CDR3 DNA is TGCAGCGTTGATACCGGGACAGGGGGTGGGGAGCAGTACTTC. Protein sequence: CSVDTGTGGGEQYF.